Listed below are T cell receptor beta chains from one sample, sequenced in a study of blood T cell repertoires in COVID-19. Assay used: immunoSEQ multiplex PCR; TCRdb lists only in-frame clones, some missing. The sample includes about 140,000 clones, 70% to 90% of them seen just once. Sequences were obtained from peripheral blood. The receptors originated from an older man with acute or convalescent COVID-19. Each CDR3 is given with its conserved first and last residue. The order of the fields is clone size, J gene, V gene, D gene, CDR3 protein, CDR3 DNA. The D gene is left open where the match is weak. Not all rows give a size; the values are once, few, many and, for expanded clones, a class.

- TRBJ1-1 TRBV9 - CASSVAMNTEAFF TGTGCCAGCAGCGTAGCTATGAACACTGAAGCTTTCTTT
- TRBJ1-1 TRBV2 TRBD1 CASSEVRQGAQAFF TGTGCCAGCAGTGAGGTTCGGCAGGGGGCACAAGCTTTCTTT
- TRBJ2-7 TRBV6-2/TRBV6-3 TRBD2 CASSYAGGPGEQYF TGTGCCAGCAGTTACGCGGGGGGGCCGGGGGAGCAGTACTTC
- TRBJ2-1 TRBV6-6 TRBD1 CASRPRGTGGIYEQFF TGTGCCAGCAGACCGCGCGGGACAGGGGGCATCTATGAGCAGTTCTTC
- TRBJ1-1 TRBV7-9 - CASSLDSMNTEAFF TGTGCCAGCAGCTTAGACAGCATGAACACTGAAGCTTTCTTT
- TRBJ1-5 TRBV6-5 - CASKTGGGNQPQHF TGTGCCAGCAAAACGGGGGGGGGCAATCAGCCCCAGCATTTT
- TRBJ2-1 TRBV29-1 TRBD2 CSVRREDEQFF TGCAGCGTTCGGCGGGAGGATGAGCAGTTCTTC
- TRBJ1-6 TRBV5-1 TRBD1 CASSLVSRGLEPLHF TGCGCCAGCAGCTTGGTGTCCAGGGGGCTGGAGCCCCTCCACTTT
few TRBJ1-6 TRBV19 TRBD1 CASSPTGGWNSPLHF TGTGCCAGTAGTCCCACAGGGGGCTGGAACTCACCCCTCCACTTT
- TRBJ1-4 TRBV5-6 - CASSRKGVNEKLFF TGTGCCAGCAGTCGTAAGGGGGTAAATGAAAAACTGTTTTTT
- TRBJ2-3 TRBV6-2/TRBV6-3 - CASSWGGLNTQYF TGTGCCAGCAGTTGGGGGGGCCTAAATACGCAGTATTTT
- TRBJ1-1 TRBV7-8 - CASSLLEDTEAFF TGTGCCAGCAGCTTACTTGAGGACACTGAAGCTTTCTTT
- TRBJ2-1 TRBV6-5 TRBD2 CASSRRGGSEQFF TGTGCCAGCAGCAGGCGGGGGGGTAGTGAGCAGTTCTTC
- TRBJ1-3 TRBV19 TRBD1 CASSMQGASPGNTIYF TGTGCCAGTAGTATGCAGGGGGCATCGCCTGGAAACACCATATATTTT
- TRBJ2-7 TRBV7-6 - CASSLARQGSYEQYF TGTGCCAGCAGCTTAGCGCGGCAAGGCTCCTACGAGCAGTACTTC
- TRBJ2-3 TRBV3-1/TRBV3-2 TRBD2 CASSQGETSGVDTQYF TGTGCCAGCAGCCAAGGTGAGACTAGCGGGGTAGATACGCAGTATTTT
- TRBJ2-1 TRBV11-2 - CASSRTADNEQFF TGTGCCAGCAGTCGGACAGCCGACAATGAGCAGTTCTTC
- TRBJ1-3 TRBV15 - CATSRDFRGGNTIYF TGTGCCACCAGCAGAGATTTTAGGGGCGGAAACACCATATATTTT
- TRBJ1-1 TRBV6-5 TRBD1 CASRRGQGRTEAFF TGTGCCAGCAGGCGCGGACAGGGGAGAACTGAAGCTTTCTTT
- TRBJ2-2 TRBV2 - CASPRAGDTGELFF TGTGCCAGCCCTAGGGCGGGCGACACCGGGGAGCTGTTTTTT
- TRBJ2-5 TRBV15 - CATSRDRGETQYF TGTGCCACCAGCAGAGATCGAGGAGAGACCCAGTACTTC
once TRBJ2-5 TRBV7-2 TRBD2 CASSSLAGAGETQYF TGTGCCAGCAGCTCACTAGCGGGGGCCGGGGAGACCCAGTACTTC
- TRBJ1-1 TRBV19 - CASSLQGRNTEAFF TGTGCCAGTAGCCTCCAGGGGAGGAACACTGAAGCTTTCTTT
- TRBJ2-5 TRBV5-1 - CASGPRAGGFQETQYF TGCGCCAGCGGTCCTAGGGCTGGGGGGTTTCAAGAGACCCAGTACTTC
- TRBJ2-5 TRBV5-1 TRBD2 CASSLFPASGGETQYF TGCGCCAGCAGCTTGTTCCCAGCGAGCGGGGGAGAGACCCAGTACTTC
- TRBJ1-2 TRBV3-1/TRBV3-2 TRBD1 CAISRQGNNYGYTF TGTGCCATTTCACGACAGGGGAATAACTATGGCTACACCTTC
- TRBJ2-7 TRBV14 - CASSQDYSSYEQYF TGTGCCAGCAGCCAAGATTACAGCTCCTACGAGCAGTACTTC
- TRBJ1-2 TRBV6-4 TRBD1 CASRPGQNYGYTF TGTGCCAGCAGGCCGGGACAGAACTATGGCTACACCTTC
- TRBJ2-4 TRBV15 - CATSAAYQAKNIQYF TGTGCCACCAGCGCCGCCTACCAAGCCAAAAACATTCAGTACTTC